This passage covers 27 T cell receptor beta chains from one sample sequenced in a study of early T cells in non-severe SARS-CoV-2 infection (dated by TCRdb to the early 2020s). The library relied on 5' RACE. The instrument was a NextSeq 500. Using fastp at Q25 and MiXCR, TCRdb reprocessed the public reads and kept productive beta chains. Each CDR3 protein gets just one entry, which takes the most common genes and DNA from the rows behind it. Present in this sample are about 23,000 distinct CDR3 sequences, roughly 5.3% of which were seen just once. The top ten constitute roughly a tenth of the sample. Sequenced sample: whole blood. These receptors were collected from an adult who was a healthcare worker with PCR-confirmed SARS-CoV-2 infection or an uninfected control (not recorded which).

This clonotype came up a few times. This chain links TRBV11-2 with TRBJ2-2; D is unresolved. This CDR3 has 15 residues. CDR1 SGHAT and CDR2 FQNNGV come from the germline V gene. V lost 0 bases to trimming and J lost 1 base, with 6 bases between them. The CDR3 here is CASSLDAQNTGELFF. The CDR3 DNA follows: TGTGCCAGCAGCTTAGATGCTCAGAACACCGGGGAGCTGTTTTTT. Combining the CDR3 with reference TRBV11-2 and TRBJ2-2 gives the whole variable domain EAGVAQSPRYKIIEKRQSVAFWCNPISGHATLYWYQQILGQGPKLLIQFQNNGVVDDSQLPKDRFSAERLKGVDSTLKIQPAKLEDSAVYLCASSLDAQNTGELFFGEGSRLTVL.

Many counts were recorded for this clonotype. The chain employs TRBV12-3 or TRBV12-4 and TRBJ1-1, with no clear D. Trimming removed 1 base at V and 4 bases at J, with 10 bases between. The CDR3 loop spans 14 amino acids. The CDR3 protein is CASSLGQGSTEAFF. As DNA, the CDR3 is TGTGCCAGCAGTTTAGGCCAAGGGAGCACTGAAGCTTTCTTT.

This clonotype was recorded many times. The rearrangement joins TRBV7-9 to TRBJ2-2; 11 bases map to TRBD1. This CDR3 has 16 residues. Germline CDR1 and CDR2: SEHNR and FQNEAQ (reference sequence). V lost 3 bases and J lost 3; bases outside the gene matches: 3. For the CDR3, the DNA is TGTGCCAGCAGCTTGGGACAGGGGGATTACACCGGGGAGCTGTTTTTT. Residues: CASSLGQGDYTGELFF.

The chain joins TRBV7-8 to TRBJ2-1; maybe TRBD2 (5 bases). Germline CDR1 SGHVS, CDR2 FQNEAQ. The CDR3 is 17 amino acids. Trimming stripped 1 base from V and 4 bases from J, with 17 bases between. This chain's CDR3 is CASSLGASQYLYNEQFF. The CDR3 coding sequence is TGTGCCAGCAGCTTAGGGGCTAGCCAGTACCTTTACAATGAGCAGTTCTTC.

This clonotype was counted at least ten times. The chain carries TRBV5-4 and TRBJ2-5, with no clear D. CDR1 is SGHNT and CDR2 is YYREEE in the germline V gene (reference sequence). The CDR3 covers 13 residues. V lost 1 base to trimming and J lost 1 base, with 5 bases between them. DNA for the CDR3: TGTGCCAGCAGCTTGATGGCCCAAGAGACCCAGTACTTC. It encodes CASSLMAQETQYF.

By sample share, this clonotype is medium-sized. Here the CDR3 reads CATSGPGANVLTF. CDR3 sequence (DNA): TGTGCCACCAGTGGTCCTGGGGCCAACGTCCTGACTTTC. J is TRBJ2-6 and V is TRBV24-1; D gene ambiguous. V was trimmed by 5 bases and J by 2 bases, leaving 3 bases between them. The CDR3 sequence is 13 residues long. Germline CDR1 and CDR2: KGHDR and SFDVKD.

This clonotype turned up a few times. The V gene is TRBV4-2, the J gene TRBJ1-1; possible D gene TRBD1, 5 bases. The CDR3 runs 15 residues. The germline V gene has CDR1 LGHNA and CDR2 YNFKEQ. V lost 2 bases and J 2 bases, leaving 12 bases between the germline ends. CDR3 in amino acids: CASSQTRRTNTEAFF. The CDR3 DNA sequence: TGTGCCAGCAGCCAAACCCGAAGGACAAACACTGAAGCTTTCTTT.

In this sample, this clonotype turned up many times. The chain combines TRBV6-2 or TRBV6-3 with TRBJ2-1, with 7 positions matching TRBD2. V shed 2 bases, J shed 3 bases, and the junction held 4 bases outside the gene matches. The CDR3 is 15 amino acids. CDR1 and CDR2 (germline): MNHEY, SVGEGT. The CDR3 DNA reads as TGTGCCAGCAGTTACAGTCTAGCGGTCTACAATGAGCAGTTCTTC. It codes for CASSYSLAVYNEQFF.

This clonotype has more than one count but fewer than ten. DNA of the CDR3: TGTGCCACCAGTGATTTGTTTATCAGGTATAGCAATCAGCCCCAGCATTTT. Amino acids: CATSDLFIRYSNQPQHF. The rearrangement uses TRBV24-1 and TRBJ1-5; D is undetermined. The CDR3 is 17 residues long. Trimming took 0 bases from V and 0 from J, leaving 11 bases between them. Looked up from germline, CDR1 is KGHDR and CDR2 is SFDVKD.

This clonotype was counted many times. The chain carries TRBV27 and TRBJ2-2, with 10 nucleotides matching TRBD2. Germline lookup yields CDR1 MNHEY and CDR2 SMNVEV (reference sequence). With V trimmed by 7 bases and J by 6 bases, 14 bases remained unmatched. The CDR3 is made up of 17 amino acids. Here the CDR3 DNA reads TGTGCCAGCACCCAGGTGGGCCTAGCGGGAGTTTCCGGGGAGCTGTTTTTT. Its protein product is CASTQVGLAGVSGELFF.

Ten or more counts support this clonotype. This chain joins TRBV23-1 and TRBJ2-5; D is perhaps TRBD2 (6 bases). TRBV23-1 is assigned to the ORF class and has an uncertain function. Trimming took 1 base from V and 2 from J, leaving 14 bases between them. The CDR3 has 16 amino acids. The CDR3 DNA reads as TGCGCCAGCAGTCAATGCAGATCGGGGGATCAAGAGACCCAGTACTTC. It is translated as CASSQCRSGDQETQYF.

This clonotype was counted at least ten times. This rearrangement joins TRBV20-1 to TRBJ2-1; possibly TRBD2 for D (6 bases). This CDR3 comprises 15 residues. Germline lookup yields CDR1 DFQATT and CDR2 SNEGSKA (reference sequence). V was shortened by 6 bases and J by 5 bases, with 20 bases between the two germline ends. CDR3 in amino acids: CSAFVLAQANNEQFF. Here the CDR3 DNA reads TGCAGTGCGTTCGTGCTAGCGCAAGCCAACAATGAGCAGTTCTTC.

The V and J genes are TRBV6-2 or TRBV6-3 and TRBJ2-5; TRBD2 matches 7 bases. Per the germline V gene, CDR1 is MNHEY and CDR2 is SVGEGT. This CDR3 comprises 14 residues. The ends lost 5 bases at V and 5 bases at J; junction bases unmatched: 8. CDR3 protein: CASSDGTKEETQYF. The DNA of the CDR3 is TGTGCCAGCAGTGACGGGACTAAGGAGGAGACCCAGTACTTC.

This clonotype showed up many times. The gene calls are TRBV4-2 and TRBJ2-1, with 8 bases fitting TRBD2. The germline V gene encodes CDR1 LGHNA and CDR2 YNFKEQ. V gave up 4 bases and J gave up 7 bases; unmatched junction bases: 12. CDR3 length: 16 residues. This CDR3 is CASSPDGAGVLNEQFF. The CDR3 coding sequence is TGTGCCAGCAGCCCCGACGGAGCGGGAGTATTGAATGAGCAGTTCTTC.

The table lists this clonotype with many counts. The chain employs TRBV20-1 and TRBJ2-5; D might be TRBD2 (5 bases). V gave up 7 bases and J gave up 1 base, with 13 bases separating them. The CDR3 has 13 residues. The V gene's germline CDR1 is DFQATT and CDR2 SNEGSKA (reference sequence). CDR3 DNA: TGCAGTGGGGAGAGCCGCTCCCAAGAGACCCAGTACTTC. Its protein product is CSGESRSQETQYF.

This chain connects TRBV28 to TRBJ2-1; 7 nucleotides align to TRBD2. Germline assignment: CDR1 MDHEN and CDR2 SYDVKM. V trimming: 6 bases; J trimming: 2 bases; junction bases outside the gene matches: 7. This CDR3 region has 15 residues. CDR3: CASSLSGNAYNEQFF. The CDR3 DNA reads TGTGCCAGCAGCCTAAGCGGGAACGCCTACAATGAGCAGTTCTTC.

This clonotype was counted at least ten times. This chain uses TRBV6-2 or TRBV6-3 with TRBJ1-1; D is possibly TRBD1 (5 bases). Germline values: CDR1 MNHEY, CDR2 SVGEGT. V was trimmed by 2 bases and J by 1 base, leaving 14 bases between them. The CDR3 consists of 16 residues. The CDR3 DNA follows: TGTGCCAGCAGTTACCCGTACCGGGGGGAGAACACTGAAGCTTTCTTT. Translated, it gives CASSYPYRGENTEAFF.

This clonotype was seen repeatedly, ten times or more. J is TRBJ2-1 and V is TRBV7-3; 8 bases map to TRBD2. The length of the CDR3 is 16 residues. The V gene's germline CDR1 is SGHTA and CDR2 FQGTGA. With 0 bases clipped from V and 1 base from J, the junction kept 2 bases outside the gene matches. The CDR3, as DNA: TGTGCCAGCAGCTTAACTGCTAGCGGGTCCTACAATGAGCAGTTCTTC. Translating gives CASSLTASGSYNEQFF.

This clonotype was seen a handful of times. The chain has TRBV29-1 and TRBJ2-1; D is possibly TRBD1 (5 bases). Germline V gives CDR1 SQVTM, CDR2 ANQGSEA. Trimming took off 5 bases at V and 3 bases at J, with 17 bases between the two ends. CDR3 length: 15 residues. The CDR3 sequence: CSVYPQGTRYNEQFF. For the CDR3, the DNA is TGCAGCGTTTACCCCCAGGGAACCCGCTACAATGAGCAGTTCTTC.

This clonotype showed up many times. This rearrangement joins TRBV7-9 to TRBJ2-1, with TRBD1 as a possible D gene (6 bases). The CDR3 has 16 residues. Looked up from germline, CDR1 is SEHNR and CDR2 is FQNEAQ (reference sequence). The V and J ends lost 5 bases and 1 base respectively, with 15 bases between them. The CDR3 loop is CASSPKQGLSYNEQFF. CDR3 in DNA: TGTGCCAGCAGCCCTAAACAGGGTCTATCCTACAATGAGCAGTTCTTC.

This clonotype appeared many times. The gene calls are TRBV9 and TRBJ1-1; possible D gene TRBD1, 5 bases. V was cut by 0 bases and J by 3 bases, with 12 bases left in between. Germline CDR1 reads SGDLS; CDR2 reads YYNGEE. This CDR3 region has 15 residues. For the CDR3, the DNA is TGTGCCAGCAGCGTAGATGAGGGGCGATACACTGAAGCTTTCTTT. It specifies CASSVDEGRYTEAFF.

This clonotype has ten or more counts. The rearrangement links TRBV30 to TRBJ2-3; no firm D call. CDR3 length equals 14 residues. The V end lost 2 bases, the J end lost 0 bases, and 9 bases lay between the germline ends. Looked up from germline, CDR1 is GTSNPN and CDR2 is SVGIG (reference sequence). CDR3 nucleotide sequence: TGTGCCTGGAGTCTAGGATTTAGCACAGATACGCAGTATTTT. Protein: CAWSLGFSTDTQYF. Looking up the rest from reference TRBV30 and TRBJ2-3 gives the full variable domain: SQTIHQWPATLVQPVGSPLSLECTVEGTSNPNLYWYRQAAGRGLQLLFYSVGIGQISSEVPQNLSASRPQDRQFILSSKKLLLSDSGFYLCAWSLGFSTDTQYFGPGTRLTVL.

In this sample, this clonotype turned up many times. This chain connects TRBV7-8 to TRBJ2-1; D assignment may be TRBD1 or TRBD2 (5 bases each). Trimming removed 1 base at V and 9 bases at J, with 7 bases between. Germline V gene data show CDR1 as SGHVS and CDR2 as FQNEAQ. There are 12 residues in the CDR3. The CDR3 reads CASSLVRGEQFF. The CDR3 coding sequence is TGTGCCAGCAGCTTAGTGAGGGGTGAGCAGTTCTTC.

This clonotype was picked up many times. The rearrangement uses TRBV12-3 or TRBV12-4 and TRBJ2-3; D is ambiguous. V was trimmed by 6 bases and J by 1 base, leaving 14 bases between them. CDR3 length equals 15 residues. CDR3 residues: CASSLYLEGTDTQYF. As DNA, the CDR3 is TGTGCCAGCAGCCTCTACCTCGAGGGCACAGATACGCAGTATTTT.

The sample holds a few counts of this clonotype. This rearrangement joins TRBV4-3 to TRBJ2-1; 7 nucleotides match TRBD2. Germline loops: CDR1 LGHNA, CDR2 YSLEER. J gave up 2 bases and V 5 bases, and 15 bases lay outside the gene matches. The CDR3 spans 18 residues. The CDR3 DNA reads TGCGCCAGCAGCGGGGGACTATATCCTGGGTTGGCCTACAATGAGCAGTTCTTC. Amino acids: CASSGGLYPGLAYNEQFF.

This clonotype was observed many times. V is TRBV7-6 and J is TRBJ2-2; D gene unclear. Per the germline V gene, CDR1 is SGHVS and CDR2 is FNYEAQ. The CDR3 runs 14 residues. Between the trimmed V and J ends, which lost 5 bases and 1 base, there was a span of 8 bases. CDR3 in amino acids: CASSHDLNTGELFF. In DNA form, the CDR3 reads TGTGCCAGCAGCCACGATTTGAACACCGGGGAGCTGTTTTTT. Full variable domain (missing parts from reference TRBV7-6 and TRBJ2-2): GAGVSQSPRYKVTKRGQDVALRCDPISGHVSLYWYRQALGQGPEFLTYFNYEAQQDKSGLPNDRFSAERPEGSISTLTIQRTEQRDSAMYRCASSHDLNTGELFFGEGSRLTVL.

This clonotype was recorded many times. The gene calls are TRBV29-1 and TRBJ2-3; a possible D gene is TRBD2 (5 bases). V lost 6 bases to trimming and J lost 0 bases, with 10 bases between them. CDR1 is SQVTM, CDR2 ANQGSEA, per germline. The CDR3 totals 13 residues. As DNA, the CDR3 is TGCAGCGTCGGGAAAGGAAGCACAGATACGCAGTATTTT. It translates to CSVGKGSTDTQYF.